These T cell receptor beta chains were read from a single sample in a study of blood T cell repertoires in COVID-19. The repertoire was sequenced with immunoSEQ multiplex PCR; TCRdb's copy has only in-frame clones and lacks some. Among approximately 150,000 clones listed, roughly 88% were seen once. Sequencing was performed on PBMCs or T cells enriched from blood (not recorded which). Source of these receptors: a man aged 65 to 79 who had been exposed to COVID-19. CDR3s include the opening cysteine and the closing phenylalanine or tryptophan. The order of the fields is CDR3 length, D gene, V gene, J gene, clone size, CDR3 DNA, CDR3 protein. The D gene is left open where the match is weak. Clone size, where shown, is once, few, many, or a class for clones that have expanded.

13	TRBD1	TRBV12-3/TRBV12-4	TRBJ1-2	.	TGTGCCAGCAGTGGGGGACAGGGTTCGGGCTACACCTTC	CASSGGQGSGYTF
15	.	TRBV19	TRBJ2-1	.	TGTGCCAGTAGTATAGCAGGGGCTTCCTACAATGAGCAGTTCTTC	CASSIAGASYNEQFF
15	TRBD2	TRBV9	TRBJ2-5	.	TGTGCCAGCAGCGTGAAGCTAGCGGGATGGGAGACCCAGTACTTC	CASSVKLAGWETQYF
14	.	TRBV16	TRBJ2-5	.	TGTGCCAGCAGCCAATCGTTGGCTCGAGAGACCCAGTACTTC	CASSQSLARETQYF
15	TRBD1	TRBV24-1	TRBJ1-1	.	TGTGCCACCAGTGACCCGGGACAGCCTAACACTGAAGCTTTCTTT	CATSDPGQPNTEAFF
15	TRBD2	TRBV30	TRBJ2-3	.	TGTGCCTGGAGCGGACTAGCGGGTGCCGCAGATACGCAGTATTTT	CAWSGLAGAADTQYF
17	TRBD2	TRBV4-1	TRBJ2-1	few	TGCGCCAGCAGCCCTGGAGTAGCGGGAGGGCCTAGAAATGAGCAGTTCTTC	CASSPGVAGGPRNEQFF
16	.	TRBV9	TRBJ2-1	.	TGTGCCAGCAGCGTCCTCGGAGCAGCGCAATACAATGAGCAGTTCTTC	CASSVLGAAQYNEQFF
16	TRBD1	TRBV6-2/TRBV6-3	TRBJ1-5	.	TGTGCCAGCTGCCCTAGGGACAGGGCTATCAATCAGCCCCAGCATTTT	CASCPRDRAINQPQHF
16	.	TRBV5-4	TRBJ1-1	.	TGTGCCAGCAGCTTGGCCCCGGGCAGGGCGAACACTGAAGCTTTCTTT	CASSLAPGRANTEAFF
14	TRBD2	TRBV27	TRBJ2-2	.	TGTGCCGGGAGGACTAGCGGGAACACCGGGGAGCTGTTTTTT	CAGRTSGNTGELFF
13	.	TRBV7-9	TRBJ2-7	.	TGTGCCAGCAGCTCGCGGGATCGCTACGAGCAGTACTTC	CASSSRDRYEQYF
13	TRBD1	TRBV11-3	TRBJ2-4	.	TGTGCCAGCAGCTTAGTTCCGGGACAGGCTCAGTACTTC	CASSLVPGQAQYF
15	.	TRBV5-4	TRBJ2-7	.	TGTGCCAGCAGCCCCCAGGTGTCCGGGGACTACGAGCAGTACTTC	CASSPQVSGDYEQYF
13	.	TRBV6-6	TRBJ1-5	.	TGTGCCAGCAGCCTCGACAGAACGGTACCCCAGCATTTT	CASSLDRTVPQHF
16	.	TRBV6-1	TRBJ2-7	.	TGTGCCAGCAGTGGAGCAGCACAACAGGGAAAAGACGAGCAGTACTTC	CASSGAAQQGKDEQYF
14	TRBD1	TRBV7-2	TRBJ1-1	.	TGTGCCAGCAGCTTACCCCAGGGGGCGGTTGAAGCTTTCTTT	CASSLPQGAVEAFF
16	TRBD2	TRBV5-1	TRBJ2-1	.	TGCGCCAGCAGCTTGGATAGCGGGGGGACGTACAATGAGCAGTTCTTC	CASSLDSGGTYNEQFF
12	TRBD1	TRBV20-1	TRBJ1-1	.	TGCAGTGCTAGTCCAGGGGGCACTGAAGCTTTCTTT	CSASPGGTEAFF
16	TRBD1	TRBV2	TRBJ2-7	.	TGTGCCAGCAGGGGAACCGGGACAGGGGATTACTACGAGCAGTACTTC	CASRGTGTGDYYEQYF
15	TRBD1	TRBV9	TRBJ1-4	.	TGTGCCAGCAGCGAACAGGGGAGAGAGGATGAAAAACTGTTTTTT	CASSEQGREDEKLFF
12	.	TRBV6-1	TRBJ1-3	.	TGTGCCAGCAGTGAGACAGGAAACACCATATATTTT	CASSETGNTIYF
13	.	TRBV5-1	TRBJ1-1	.	TGCGCCAGCAGCCCCCAGGTTGGGACTGAAGCTTTCTTT	CASSPQVGTEAFF
18	TRBD2	TRBV19	TRBJ2-2	.	TGTGCCAGTAGTATATCCTCTGGACTAGCGGGGTGGGCCGGGGAGCTGTTTTTT	CASSISSGLAGWAGELFF
15	TRBD1	TRBV4-2	TRBJ2-7	.	TGTGCCAGCAGCCTGGAGGGACAGGCCTTTCCCGAGCAGTACTTC	CASSLEGQAFPEQYF
13	.	TRBV30	TRBJ1-1	.	TGTGCCTGGAGTTCGGGGGTAAACACTGAAGCTTTCTTT	CAWSSGVNTEAFF
16	TRBD1	TRBV18	TRBJ2-7	.	TGTGCCAGCTCACCGGTCGGGACAGGGGCCACCTACGAGCAGTACTTC	CASSPVGTGATYEQYF
16	.	TRBV19	TRBJ1-5	.	TGTGCCAGTAGTTGGGGCGGCCCCTATAGCAATCAGCCCCAGCATTTT	CASSWGGPYSNQPQHF
13	.	TRBV3-1/TRBV3-2	TRBJ2-7	once	TGTGCCAGCAGCCAACCCCGCGGCCGGGGGCAGTACTTC	CASSQPRGRGQYF
14	.	TRBV7-9	TRBJ1-4	.	TGTGCCAGCAGCTTTGAGGGGGCTAATGAAAAACTGTTTTTT	CASSFEGANEKLFF
14	.	TRBV30	TRBJ1-2	.	TGTGCCCTACAGACGACGGAGGCTAACTATGGCTACACCTTC	CALQTTEANYGYTF
13	.	TRBV12-3/TRBV12-4	TRBJ2-7	.	TGTGCCAGCAGTCCAGCGGATTACCCTACCGCGTACTTC	CASSPADYPTAYF
15	TRBD2	TRBV7-2	TRBJ2-1	.	TGTGCCAGCAGCTTAGTAGGGCTACGGGAGGGCTCGGGATTCTTC	CASSLVGLREGSGFF
14	TRBD1	TRBV5-1	TRBJ2-5	few	TGCGCCAGCAGCCCGGGGACAGCCCAAGAGACCCAGTACTTC	CASSPGTAQETQYF
14	.	TRBV5-4	TRBJ1-4	.	TGTGCCAGCAGCTTGTCCGCAGGAAATGAAAAACTGTTTTTT	CASSLSAGNEKLFF
14	TRBD1	TRBV7-9	TRBJ2-7	once	TGTGCCAGCACCCTCGGGACAGGGGGCGACGAGCAGTACTTC	CASTLGTGGDEQYF
13	.	TRBV5-5	TRBJ2-1	.	TGTGCCAGCAGCTTGGCCCTCGACAATGAGCAGTTCTTC	CASSLALDNEQFF
15	.	TRBV7-2	TRBJ2-7	.	TGTGCCAGCAGCTTAGGCCCAGGGTCAAACTACGAGCAGTACTTC	CASSLGPGSNYEQYF
15	TRBD1	TRBV29-1	TRBJ2-5	once	TGCAGCGTTGGTAGGACAGGGGGCATGGAGGAGACCCAGTACTTC	CSVGRTGGMEETQYF